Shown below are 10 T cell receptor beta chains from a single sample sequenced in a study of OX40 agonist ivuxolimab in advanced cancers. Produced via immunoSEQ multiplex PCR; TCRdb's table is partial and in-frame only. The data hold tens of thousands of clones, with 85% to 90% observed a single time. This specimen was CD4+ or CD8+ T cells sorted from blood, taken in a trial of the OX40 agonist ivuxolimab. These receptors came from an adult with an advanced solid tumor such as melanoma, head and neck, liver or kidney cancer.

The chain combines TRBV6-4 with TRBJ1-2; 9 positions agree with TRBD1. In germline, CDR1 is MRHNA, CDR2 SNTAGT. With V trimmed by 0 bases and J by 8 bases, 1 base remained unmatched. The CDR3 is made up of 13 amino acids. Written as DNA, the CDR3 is TGTGCCAGCAGTGACTCGGGGACAGGGGGCTACACCTTC. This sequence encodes CASSDSGTGGYTF.

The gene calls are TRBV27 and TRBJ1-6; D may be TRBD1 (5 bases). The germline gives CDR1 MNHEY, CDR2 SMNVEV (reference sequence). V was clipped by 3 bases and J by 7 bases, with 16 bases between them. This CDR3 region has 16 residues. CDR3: CASSFGVGGGNSPLHF. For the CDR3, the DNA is TGTGCCAGCAGTTTTGGTGTGGGTGGGGGGAATTCACCCCTCCACTTT.

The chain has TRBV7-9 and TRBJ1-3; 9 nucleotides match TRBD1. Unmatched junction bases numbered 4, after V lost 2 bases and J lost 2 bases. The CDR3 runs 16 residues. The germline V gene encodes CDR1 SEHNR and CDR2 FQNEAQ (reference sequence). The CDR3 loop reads CASSLRDRETGNTIYF. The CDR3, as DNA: TGTGCCAGCAGCTTAAGGGACAGGGAAACTGGAAACACCATATATTTT.

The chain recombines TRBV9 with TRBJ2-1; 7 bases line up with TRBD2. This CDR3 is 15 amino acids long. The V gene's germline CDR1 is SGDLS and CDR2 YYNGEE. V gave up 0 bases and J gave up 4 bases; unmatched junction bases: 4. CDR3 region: CASSVGLAEYNEQFF. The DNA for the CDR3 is TGTGCCAGCAGCGTAGGACTAGCAGAATACAATGAGCAGTTCTTC.

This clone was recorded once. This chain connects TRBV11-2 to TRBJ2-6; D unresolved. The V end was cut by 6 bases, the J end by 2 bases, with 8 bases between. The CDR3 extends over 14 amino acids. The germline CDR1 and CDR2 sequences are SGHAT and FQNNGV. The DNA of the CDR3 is TGTGCCAGCAGAGGGCTGGCTGGGGCCAACGTCCTGACTTTC. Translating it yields CASRGLAGANVLTF.

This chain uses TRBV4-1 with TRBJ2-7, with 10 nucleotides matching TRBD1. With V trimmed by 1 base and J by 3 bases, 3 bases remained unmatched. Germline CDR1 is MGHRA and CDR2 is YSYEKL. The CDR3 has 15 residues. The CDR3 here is CASSQGTGGVYEQYF. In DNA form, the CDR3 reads TGCGCCAGCAGCCAAGGGACAGGGGGTGTCTACGAGCAGTACTTC.

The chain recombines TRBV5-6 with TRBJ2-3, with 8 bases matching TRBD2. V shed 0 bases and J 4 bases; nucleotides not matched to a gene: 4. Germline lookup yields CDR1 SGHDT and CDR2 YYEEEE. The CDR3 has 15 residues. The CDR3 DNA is TGTGCCAGCAGCTTGGTTGGGACTAGGGCAGATACGCAGTATTTT. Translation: CASSLVGTRADTQYF. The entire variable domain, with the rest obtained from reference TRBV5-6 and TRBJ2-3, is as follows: DAGVTQSPTHLIKTRGQQVTLRCSPKSGHDTVSWYQQALGQGPQFIFQYYEEEERQRGNFPDRFSGHQFPNYSSELNVNALLLGDSALYLCASSLVGTRADTQYFGPGTRLTVL.

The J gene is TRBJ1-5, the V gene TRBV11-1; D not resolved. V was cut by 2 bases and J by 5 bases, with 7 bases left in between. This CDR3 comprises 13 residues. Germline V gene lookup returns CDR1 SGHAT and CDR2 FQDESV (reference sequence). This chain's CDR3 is CASSLSSYQPQHF. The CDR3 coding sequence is TGTGCCAGCAGCTTAAGTTCCTATCAGCCCCAGCATTTT.

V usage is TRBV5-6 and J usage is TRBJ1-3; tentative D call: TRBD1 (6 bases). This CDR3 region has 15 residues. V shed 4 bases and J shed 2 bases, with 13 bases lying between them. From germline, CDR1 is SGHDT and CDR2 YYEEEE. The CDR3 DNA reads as TGTGCCAGCAGCGCGCCGGGACACACTGGAAACACCATATATTTT. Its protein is CASSAPGHTGNTIYF.

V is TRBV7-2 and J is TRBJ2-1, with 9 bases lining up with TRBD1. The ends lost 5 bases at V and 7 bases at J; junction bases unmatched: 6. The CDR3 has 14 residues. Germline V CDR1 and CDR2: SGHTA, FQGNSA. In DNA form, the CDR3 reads TGTGCCAGCAGCCCGGACAGGGGTAGGAATGAGCAGTTCTTC. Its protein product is CASSPDRGRNEQFF.